These 29 T cell receptor beta chains were all obtained from the same sample, sequenced in a study of type 1 regulatory T cells. Their antigen targets remain unknown. TCRdb reprocessed the reads with MiXCR, giving one entry per CDR3 protein. Of tens of thousands of distinct CDR3 sequences in the sample, less than 65% were seen once. The sequenced material came from cultured non-Tr1 T cells, either the whole culture or a sorted T cell fraction (not recorded which). These receptors came from a human donor in good health.

By share, this clonotype ranks as medium-sized. Sequence at one end of the junction differs from germline and may be a read error. The J gene is TRBJ2-7, the V gene TRBV7-2; perhaps TRBD1 as D (5 bases). The germline V gene has CDR1 SGHTA and CDR2 FQGNSA. This CDR3 is built from 14 residues. The CDR3 DNA follows: TGTGCCAGCAGCTTAGCGGCTGGGGCTAACACCACGAACTTC. Protein: CASSLAAGANTTNF.

The chain uses TRBV20-1 and TRBJ2-5, with TRBD2 identical over 9 bases. V dropped 1 base and J dropped 5; count of bases not matched to a gene: 5. The length of the CDR3 is 14 residues. Looked up from germline, CDR1 is DFQATT and CDR2 is SNEGSKA (reference sequence). CDR3: CSARGPSGMETQYF. Here the CDR3 DNA reads TGCAGTGCTAGAGGTCCTAGCGGGATGGAGACCCAGTACTTC.

This chain uses TRBV7-9 with TRBJ2-5, with 10 nucleotides matching TRBD1. The ends lost 5 bases at V and 3 bases at J; junction bases unmatched: 3. Per the germline V gene, CDR1 is SEHNR and CDR2 is FQNEAQ (reference sequence). The length of the CDR3 is 14 residues. The CDR3 sequence: CASSPGTGEETQYF. Here the CDR3 DNA reads TGTGCCAGCAGCCCCGGGACAGGGGAAGAGACCCAGTACTTC.

Within the sample, this clonotype is medium-sized. V usage is TRBV20-1 and J usage is TRBJ2-5, with TRBD1 matching over 7 bases. The germline V gene has CDR1 DFQATT and CDR2 SNEGSKA (reference sequence). V lost 7 bases to trimming and J lost 4 bases; unmatched junction nucleotides: 6. CDR3 length: 12 amino acids. For the CDR3, the DNA is TGCAGTGAACCTGGGACAGCAGAGACCCAGTACTTC. This encodes CSEPGTAETQYF.

The CDR3 DNA follows: TGTGCCAGCAGCTCGGGACTAGCGGTCCCGGGCCCCGGGGAGCTGTTTTTT. Its translation: CASSSGLAVPGPGELFF. This chain joins TRBV5-4 and TRBJ2-2; 11 bases are shared with TRBD2. Per the germline V gene, CDR1 is SGHNT and CDR2 is YYREEE (reference sequence). The CDR3 extends over 17 amino acids. Losses at the gene ends were 3 bases for V and 6 bases for J; bases not matched to a gene: 10.

This clonotype was seen more than once but under ten times. The genes are TRBV4-1 and TRBJ2-4; D is possibly TRBD2 (6 bases). Deletions cut 1 base from V and 6 bases from J, with 16 bases between. Germline V gene sequence: CDR1 MGHRA, CDR2 YSYEKL. The CDR3 contains 16 residues. CDR3 coding DNA: TGCGCCAGCAGCCAAGTTGAAGGCCTAGCGACAAACATTCAGTACTTC. Translated: CASSQVEGLATNIQYF.

The J gene is TRBJ2-1, the V gene TRBV4-1, with unresolved D. Trimming stripped 2 bases from V and 3 bases from J, with 14 bases between. This CDR3 has 16 amino acids. Germline CDR1 is MGHRA and CDR2 is YSYEKL. CDR3 nucleotides: TGCGCCAGCAGCCAACCCGACTCCTCCCTCTACAATGAGCAGTTCTTC. The encoded protein is CASSQPDSSLYNEQFF.

The DNA for the CDR3 is TGCGCCAGCAGCCCTTCCGGACAGCATTTTAATGAAAAACTGTTTTTT. It codes for CASSPSGQHFNEKLFF. The V and J genes are TRBV5-1 and TRBJ1-4; a possible D gene is TRBD1 (6 bases). CDR1 and CDR2 (germline): SGHRS, YFSETQ. V shed 4 bases and J shed 4 bases, with 17 bases lying between them. CDR3 length: 16 residues.

This clonotype was recorded once. V is TRBV6-5 and J is TRBJ2-6; no definite D call. V was trimmed by 2 bases and J by 0 bases, leaving 8 bases between them. The germline V gene has CDR1 MNHEY and CDR2 SVGAGI. There are 16 residues in the CDR3. CDR3 DNA: TGTGCCAGCAGTTACGTGGGCCCCTCTGGGGCCAACGTCCTGACTTTC. Translating it yields CASSYVGPSGANVLTF.

The rearrangement links TRBV29-1 to TRBJ2-1; 8 nucleotides agree with TRBD2. The CDR3 sequence is 15 residues long. CDR1 and CDR2 (germline): SQVTM, ANQGSEA. Trimming took 3 bases from V and 4 from J; bases not matched to a gene: 8. The CDR3 coding sequence is TGCAGCGTTGATATCGGGCTAGCGGGTTACAATGAGCAGTTCTTC. It translates to CSVDIGLAGYNEQFF.

The genes are TRBV20-1 and TRBJ1-1; no clear D gene. Germline V gives CDR1 DFQATT, CDR2 SNEGSKA (reference sequence). The V gene lost 5 bases and the J gene lost 4 bases, with 17 bases spanning the gap. CDR3 length: 14 residues. This CDR3 is CSARPDGRRTEAFF. The CDR3, as DNA: TGCAGTGCTCGCCCAGACGGGAGGCGCACTGAAGCTTTCTTT.

This chain connects TRBV5-1 to TRBJ1-5, with D possibly TRBD1 on 5 matching bases. The ends were cut back, 1 base at V and 5 bases at J, with 10 bases in the middle. CDR1 SGHRS and CDR2 YFSETQ come from the germline V gene. This CDR3 has 14 amino acids. CDR3 amino acids: CASSLLGDDQPQHF. The CDR3 coding sequence is TGCGCCAGCAGCTTGTTGGGGGATGATCAGCCCCAGCATTTT.

The chain carries TRBV20-1 and TRBJ2-2; tentatively, D is TRBD1 (6 bases). CDR3 length: 15 amino acids. Germline V gene sequence: CDR1 DFQATT, CDR2 SNEGSKA (reference sequence). Between the trimmed V and J ends, which lost 3 bases and 8 bases, there was a span of 19 bases. The CDR3 DNA sequence: TGCAGTGCTAGTCCCTCTCGTAGGGGGATAGGGGAGCTGTTTTTT. Translation gives CSASPSRRGIGELFF.

The chain combines TRBV20-1 with TRBJ1-5; D call uncertain. The CDR3 length is 16 residues. CDR1 and CDR2 from the germline V gene are DFQATT and SNEGSKA (reference sequence). V was cut by 3 bases and J by 2 bases, with 17 bases left in between. DNA of the CDR3: TGCAGTGCTAGTGACCGATTAGGTGGACGCAATCAGCCCCAGCATTTT. Its translation: CSASDRLGGRNQPQHF.

The gene calls are TRBV20-1 and TRBJ1-2; D may be TRBD1 (6 bases). The V gene lost 1 base and the J gene lost 0 bases, with 15 bases spanning the gap. Germline loops: CDR1 DFQATT, CDR2 SNEGSKA (reference sequence). This CDR3 contains 16 residues. The CDR3 DNA is TGCAGTGCTAGAGCTCCAGGGGTCTCCCCTAACTATGGCTACACCTTC. Translation: CSARAPGVSPNYGYTF.

This clonotype was detected a few times. The chain is built from TRBV6-5 and TRBJ2-7; D unclear. Per the germline V gene, CDR1 is MNHEY and CDR2 is SVGAGI. V was cut by 0 bases and J by 0 bases, with 9 bases left in between. The CDR3 extends over 15 amino acids. The CDR3 DNA sequence: TGTGCCAGCAGTTACTCAGGCTGGAGCTCCTACGAGCAGTACTTC. This translates into CASSYSGWSSYEQYF.

The chain carries TRBV28 and TRBJ2-7; a weak D match, TRBD1 (6 bases). Deletions cut 1 base from V and 5 bases from J, with 12 bases between. From germline, CDR1 is MDHEN and CDR2 SYDVKM. The CDR3 totals 14 residues. CDR3 DNA: TGTGCCAGCAGTTTATTTAACAGGGTGAACGAGCAGTACTTC. It translates to CASSLFNRVNEQYF.

The chain employs TRBV20-1 and TRBJ2-7; weak D call: TRBD2 (6 bases). V dropped 0 bases and J dropped 7 bases, with 16 bases sitting between them. The length of the CDR3 is 14 residues. Per germline, CDR1 DFQATT and CDR2 SNEGSKA (reference sequence). The CDR3 DNA is TGCAGTGCTAGAGATGTTACCGGGAGATTTGAGCAGTACTTC. Amino acid sequence: CSARDVTGRFEQYF.

This clonotype has a handful of counts. The chain carries TRBV5-1 and TRBJ2-2; 11 bases fit TRBD2. The CDR3 spans 16 residues. V was pared by 5 bases and J by 6 bases, with 9 bases of the junction left unmatched. The V gene's germline CDR1 is SGHRS and CDR2 YFSETQ. The CDR3 region has the DNA TGCGCCAGCAGGATGACTAGCGGGGTTGGTGCCGGGGAGCTGTTTTTT. This encodes CASRMTSGVGAGELFF. Complete variable domain (other parts from reference TRBV5-1 and TRBJ2-2): KAGVTQTPRYLIKTRGQQVTLSCSPISGHRSVSWYQQTPGQGLQFLFEYFSETQRNKGNFPGRFSGRQFSNSRSEMNVSTLELGDSALYLCASRMTSGVGAGELFFGEGSRLTVL.

This clonotype came up a few times. V is TRBV28 and J is TRBJ1-2; tentatively, D is TRBD1 (6 bases). Germline CDR1 is MDHEN and CDR2 is SYDVKM. Trimming removed 1 base at V and 3 bases at J, with 12 bases between. The CDR3 runs to 15 residues. The CDR3 region is CASSLLAGADYGYTF. CDR3 coding DNA: TGTGCCAGCAGTTTATTGGCAGGGGCTGACTATGGCTACACCTTC.

This clonotype was detected once. The V call is TRBV7-9, the J call TRBJ2-5; D might be TRBD1 (6 bases). Germline V gene lookup returns CDR1 SEHNR and CDR2 FQNEAQ (reference sequence). V was shortened by 5 bases and J by 1 base, with 17 bases between the two germline ends. This CDR3 is built from 16 residues. The CDR3 protein is CASSLLSGTIQETQYF. In DNA form, the CDR3 reads TGTGCCAGCAGCCTCTTATCCGGGACAATCCAAGAGACCCAGTACTTC. Looking up the rest from reference TRBV7-9 and TRBJ2-5 gives the full variable domain: DTGVSQNPRHKITKRGQNVTFRCDPISEHNRLYWYRQTLGQGPEFLTYFQNEAQLEKSRLLSDRFSAERPKGSFSTLEIQRTEQGDSAMYLCASSLLSGTIQETQYFGPGTRLLVL.

This chain links TRBV5-1 with TRBJ2-5; 11 nucleotides match TRBD2. The V gene end was trimmed by 0 bases and the J gene end by 5 bases; junction bases not matched to a gene: 3. Looked up from germline, CDR1 is SGHRS and CDR2 is YFSETQ. This CDR3 has 15 amino acids. CDR3 in DNA: TGCGCCAGCAGCTTGGCTAGCGGGAGGTACGAGACCCAGTACTTC. Its translation is CASSLASGRYETQYF. The variable domain in full, completed from reference TRBV5-1 and TRBJ2-5, reads KAGVTQTPRYLIKTRGQQVTLSCSPISGHRSVSWYQQTPGQGLQFLFEYFSETQRNKGNFPGRFSGRQFSNSRSEMNVSTLELGDSALYLCASSLASGRYETQYFGPGTRLLVL.

V and J are TRBV23-1 and TRBJ2-2; D remains unclear. TRBV23-1 is assigned to the ORF class and has an uncertain function. V lost 0 bases, J lost 2 bases, and 7 bases lay in between. This CDR3 comprises 15 residues. The CDR3 sequence is CASSQSWQNTGELFF. The CDR3 DNA is TGCGCCAGCAGTCAATCGTGGCAAAACACCGGGGAGCTGTTTTTT.

The chain joins TRBV18 to TRBJ2-4; D is possibly TRBD2 (5 bases). The germline CDR1 and CDR2 sequences are KGHSH and LQKENI. There are 13 residues in the CDR3. Trimming left V 3 bases short and J 10 bases short, with 13 bases between. The CDR3 spells CASSPGATIIQYF. The CDR3 region has the DNA TGTGCCAGCTCACCGGGAGCTACAATTATTCAGTACTTC. The whole variable domain, remainder taken from reference TRBV18 and TRBJ2-4, is NAGVMQNPRHLVRRRGQEARLRCSPMKGHSHVYWYRQLPEEGLKFMVYLQKENIIDESGMPKERFSAEFPKEGPSILRIQQVVRGDSAAYFCASSPGATIIQYFGAGTRLSVL.

With respect to this clonotype: Possible read error: a much larger clone is one base away. The chain combines TRBV12-3 or TRBV12-4 with TRBJ2-2; the D gene is possibly TRBD2 (6 bases). This CDR3 is built from 14 residues. CDR3: CASSPVGFAGGLFF. CDR3 bases: TGTGCCAGCAGTCCGGTAGGGTTCGCCGGGGGGCTGTTTTTT.

The V call is TRBV19, the J call TRBJ2-3, with 8 bases aligning to TRBD2. Trimming took 2 bases from V and 5 from J; bases not matched to a gene: 3. Per the germline V gene, CDR1 is LNHDA and CDR2 is SQIVND (reference sequence). CDR3 length: 14 amino acids. CDR3 sequence (DNA): TGTGCCAGTAGTATACGGACTAGCCGAGATACGCAGTATTTT. This sequence encodes CASSIRTSRDTQYF. The full variable domain, with the rest looked up from reference TRBV19 and TRBJ2-3, is DGGITQSPKYLFRKEGQNVTLSCEQNLNHDAMYWYRQDPGQGLRLIYYSQIVNDFQKGDIAEGYSVSREKKESFPLTVTSAQKNPTAFYLCASSIRTSRDTQYFGPGTRLTVL.

Regarding this clonotype: Compared with germline, one end of the junction differs, possibly owing to a read error. CDR3 coding DNA: TGTGCGAGCAGCTGGGGGGGCGTCACCCATGGGGAGACCCAGTACTTC. Encoded protein: CASSWGGVTHGETQYF. V and J are TRBV5-5 and TRBJ2-5; a possible D gene is TRBD2 (7 bases). CDR3 size: 16 residues. Looked up from germline, CDR1 is SGHKS and CDR2 is YYEKEE (reference sequence).

There are a few counts of this clonotype. This chain uses TRBV18 with TRBJ2-5; D may be TRBD2 (6 bases). The CDR3 runs 16 residues. CDR1 is KGHSH and CDR2 is LQKENI in the germline V gene. Trimming removed 1 base at V and 1 base at J, with 13 bases between. CDR3 loop: CASSPLGLGSQETQYF. In DNA, the CDR3 is TGTGCCAGCTCACCACTAGGGCTCGGGAGCCAAGAGACCCAGTACTTC.

V and J are TRBV20-1 and TRBJ2-1; D call uncertain. The ends were cut back, 5 bases at V and 4 bases at J, with 15 bases in the middle. CDR1 and CDR2 (germline): DFQATT, SNEGSKA (reference sequence). The CDR3 sequence is 14 residues long. CDR3 amino acids: CSAPNGRRYNEQFF. The CDR3 nucleotides are TGCAGTGCTCCGAATGGACGCCGGTACAATGAGCAGTTCTTC.